A selection of T cell receptor beta chains follows, all from one sample in a study of blood T cell repertoires in COVID-19. Produced via immunoSEQ multiplex PCR; TCRdb's table is partial and in-frame only. Seen here are under 130,000 clones, roughly four fifths observed once, and the top ten hold around 10%. Sequenced sample: peripheral blood. The source is a woman between 65 and 79 years old with acute or convalescent COVID-19. The CDR3 runs from the conserved cysteine through the conserved F or W. D genes are given only for firm matches. The listing skips clone size in some rows; elsewhere it reads once, few, many or a size class.

D | size | J | V | CDR3 | DNA
- | - | TRBJ1-5 | TRBV19 | CASSSGVTYQPQHF | TGTGCCAGTAGTTCAGGGGTTACCTATCAGCCCCAGCATTTT
- | - | TRBJ1-2 | TRBV28 | CASSQPPRYGGYTF | TGTGCCAGCAGTCAACCCCCCCGGTACGGGGGCTACACCTTC
TRBD2 | - | TRBJ2-7 | TRBV6-5 | CASSYSFSGISEQYF | TGTGCCAGCAGTTACTCCTTTAGCGGGATAAGCGAGCAGTACTTC
- | - | TRBJ1-2 | TRBV7-2 | CASSLGRQANYGYTF | TGTGCCAGCAGCTTAGGTCGACAGGCAAACTATGGCTACACCTTC
- | - | TRBJ1-5 | TRBV28 | CASSFRSLFGNQPQHF | TGTGCCAGCAGTTTTCGGTCCTTATTTGGCAATCAGCCCCAGCATTTT
- | few | TRBJ1-2 | TRBV5-1 | CASSLQTEYGYTF | TGCGCCAGCAGCCTGCAAACTGAGTATGGCTACACCTTC
- | few | TRBJ2-1 | TRBV19 | CASSMLAGNEQFF | TGTGCCAGTAGTATGCTTGCAGGGAATGAGCAGTTCTTC
TRBD1 | - | TRBJ2-3 | TRBV19 | CASSRGQATDTQYF | TGTGCCAGTAGTAGAGGACAGGCCACAGATACGCAGTATTTT
- | - | TRBJ2-5 | TRBV15 | CATSRDTASSETQYF | TGTGCCACCAGCAGAGATACGGCTAGTTCGGAGACCCAGTACTTC
TRBD1 | - | TRBJ1-5 | TRBV3-1/TRBV3-2 | CASSQGVGTGLIGSNQPQHF | TGTGCCAGCAGCCAAGGAGTGGGGACAGGGTTGATCGGGAGCAATCAGCCCCAGCATTTT
TRBD2 | - | TRBJ2-2 | TRBV7-2 | CASRTLAGRVGELFF | TGTGCCAGCAGGACGTTAGCGGGGAGGGTGGGGGAGCTGTTTTTT
TRBD1 | - | TRBJ1-3 | TRBV5-1 | CASSDTGAGNTIYF | TGCGCCAGCAGCGATACAGGGGCGGGAAACACCATATATTTT
- | - | TRBJ1-4 | TRBV28 | CASLTGPGEKLFF | TGTGCCAGCTTGACAGGCCCCGGTGAAAAACTGTTTTTT
- | - | TRBJ1-3 | TRBV9 | CASSLPGGGNTIYF | TGTGCCAGCAGCCTCCCTGGGGGGGGAAACACCATATATTTT
- | - | TRBJ2-7 | TRBV6-2/TRBV6-3 | CASSYPGDEQYF | TGTGCCAGCAGTTACCCCGGGGACGAGCAGTACTTC
TRBD1 | few | TRBJ2-1 | TRBV6-5 | CASSLGQGNDNEQFF | TGTGCCAGCAGTCTAGGACAGGGGAATGACAATGAGCAGTTCTTC
- | - | TRBJ1-2 | TRBV6-2/TRBV6-3 | CASSNRGGIGGDYTF | TGTGCCAGCAGCAACCGCGGAGGGATTGGGGGGGACTACACCTTC
- | once | TRBJ1-1 | TRBV7-9 | CASSPAGRQREAFF | TGTGCCAGCAGCCCCGCGGGGAGGCAGAGGGAAGCTTTCTTT
TRBD1 | medium-sized | TRBJ2-7 | TRBV5-1 | CASSYETGGDEQYF | TGCGCCAGCAGCTACGAGACAGGGGGCGACGAGCAGTACTTC
TRBD2 | - | TRBJ2-7 | TRBV14 | CASSSGGIYEQYF | TGTGCCAGCAGCAGCGGGGGGATCTACGAGCAGTACTTC
TRBD2 | - | TRBJ2-4 | TRBV6-5 | CASSYTLAGAKNIQYF | TGTGCCAGCAGTTACACCCTAGCGGGAGCCAAAAACATTCAGTACTTC
TRBD1 | - | TRBJ1-4 | TRBV30 | CAWQGQGDGNEKLFF | TGTGCCTGGCAAGGGCAGGGGGACGGTAATGAAAAACTGTTTTTT
- | - | TRBJ2-1 | TRBV7-6 | CASSFGGITKYNEQFF | TGTGCCAGCAGCTTCGGGGGAATCACTAAATACAATGAGCAGTTCTTC
- | - | TRBJ2-3 | TRBV19 | CASSPGQITDTQYF | TGTGCCAGTAGTCCTGGACAGATCACAGATACGCAGTATTTT
- | - | TRBJ2-1 | TRBV7-9 | CASSWGPYNEQFF | TGTGCCAGCAGCTGGGGCCCCTACAATGAGCAGTTCTTC
- | - | TRBJ2-3 | TRBV6-2/TRBV6-3 | CASSYSAMQWADTQYF | TGTGCCAGCAGTTACTCAGCGATGCAATGGGCAGATACGCAGTATTTT
TRBD2 | - | TRBJ2-2 | TRBV24-1 | CATSDITSGRAGTGELFF | TGTGCCACCAGTGATATTACTAGCGGGAGGGCCGGCACCGGGGAGCTGTTTTTT
- | - | TRBJ1-2 | TRBV7-2 | CASSSRTGGSVYGYTF | TGTGCCAGCAGCTCTAGGACCGGAGGGTCCGTATATGGCTACACCTTC
- | once | TRBJ2-3 | TRBV10-2 | CASSIQDTSTDTQYF | TGCGCCAGCAGTATCCAGGATACTAGCACAGATACGCAGTATTTT
- | - | TRBJ1-5 | TRBV29-1 | CSVGSQDEPQHF | TGCAGCGTTGGGTCACAGGACGAGCCCCAGCATTTT
- | few | TRBJ1-1 | TRBV2 | CASRLLTQNTEAFF | TGTGCCAGCAGGTTACTAACACAGAACACTGAAGCTTTCTTT
- | once | TRBJ2-7 | TRBV20-1 | CSARASYEQYF | TGCAGTGCACGCGCTAGCTACGAGCAGTACTTC
- | once | TRBJ2-5 | TRBV7-9 | CASSFIMGAQETQYF | TGTGCCAGCAGCTTCATCATGGGGGCCCAAGAGACCCAGTACTTC
TRBD1 | - | TRBJ1-1 | TRBV7-9 | CASSDRGLNTEAFF | TGTGCCAGCAGCGACAGGGGGCTGAACACTGAAGCTTTCTTT
- | - | TRBJ2-5 | TRBV6-2/TRBV6-3 | CASSWTQRETQYF | TGTGCCAGCAGTTGGACACAAAGAGAGACCCAGTACTTC
- | - | TRBJ1-5 | TRBV3-1/TRBV3-2 | CASSQAAGRQPQHF | TGTGCCAGCAGCCAAGCGGCAGGGCGGCAGCCCCAGCATTTT
- | - | TRBJ1-4 | TRBV2 | CASSEEGRRVEKLFF | TGTGCCAGCAGTGAAGAGGGTCGGAGGGTGGAAAAACTGTTTTTT
TRBD1 | - | TRBJ1-4 | TRBV19 | CATGSDPIRNEKLFF | TGTGCGACAGGGTCCGATCCAATTCGCAATGAAAAACTGTTTTTT
- | - | TRBJ1-1 | TRBV6-5 | CASSLRGDLNTEAFF | TGTGCCAGCAGTCTACGGGGAGATTTGAACACTGAAGCTTTCTTT
TRBD2 | - | TRBJ2-2 | TRBV18 | CASSPLSGAGTGELFF | TGTGCCAGCTCACCATTATCAGGAGCGGGGACCGGGGAGCTGTTTTTT
TRBD1 | - | TRBJ1-2 | TRBV10-3 | CAISEFSTGGRFGYTF | TGTGCCATCAGTGAGTTCTCAACAGGGGGCAGGTTTGGCTACACCTTC